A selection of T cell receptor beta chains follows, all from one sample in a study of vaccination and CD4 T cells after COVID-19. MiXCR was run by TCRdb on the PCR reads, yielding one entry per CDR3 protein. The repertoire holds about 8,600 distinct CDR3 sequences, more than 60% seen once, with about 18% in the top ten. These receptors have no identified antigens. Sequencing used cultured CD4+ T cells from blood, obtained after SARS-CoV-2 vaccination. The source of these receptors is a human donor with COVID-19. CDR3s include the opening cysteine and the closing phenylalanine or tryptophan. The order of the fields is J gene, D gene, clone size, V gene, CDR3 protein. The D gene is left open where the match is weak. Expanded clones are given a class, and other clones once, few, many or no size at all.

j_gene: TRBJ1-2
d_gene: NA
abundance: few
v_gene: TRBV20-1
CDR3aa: CSARIPPEGAYGYTF

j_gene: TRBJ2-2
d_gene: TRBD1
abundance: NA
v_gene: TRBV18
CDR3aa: CASSQPGQGFNTGELFF

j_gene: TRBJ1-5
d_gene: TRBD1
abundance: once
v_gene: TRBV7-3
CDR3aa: CASSVGQDVNQPQHF

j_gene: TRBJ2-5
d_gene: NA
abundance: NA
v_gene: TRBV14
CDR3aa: CASSSRLGSQPQYF

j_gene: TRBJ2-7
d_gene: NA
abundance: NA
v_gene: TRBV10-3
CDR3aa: CATGTQGAYEQYF

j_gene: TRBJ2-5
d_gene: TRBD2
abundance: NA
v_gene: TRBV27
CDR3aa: CASGTGRGVETQYF

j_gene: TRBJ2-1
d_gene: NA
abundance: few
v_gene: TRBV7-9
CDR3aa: CASSLTPGSGEQFF

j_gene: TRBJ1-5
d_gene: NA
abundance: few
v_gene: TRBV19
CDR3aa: CASSIGQGVFSDNQPQHF

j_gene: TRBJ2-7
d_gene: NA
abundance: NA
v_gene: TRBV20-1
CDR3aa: CSARDAGHSYEQYF

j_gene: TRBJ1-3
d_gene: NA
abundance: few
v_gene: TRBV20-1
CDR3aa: CSARTRAGNTIYF

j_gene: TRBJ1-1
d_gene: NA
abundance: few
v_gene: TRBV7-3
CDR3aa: CATGQTGNTEAFF

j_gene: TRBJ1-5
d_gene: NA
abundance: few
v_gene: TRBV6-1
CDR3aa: CASSSGGGYNQPQHF

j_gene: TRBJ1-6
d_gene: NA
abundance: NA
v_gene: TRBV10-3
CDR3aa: CAAREGEYNSPLHF

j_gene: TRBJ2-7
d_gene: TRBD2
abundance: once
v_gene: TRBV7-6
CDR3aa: CASSLDTSGGPEQYF

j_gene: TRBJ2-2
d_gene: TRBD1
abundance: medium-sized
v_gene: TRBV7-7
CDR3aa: CASSSLGQGSGELFF

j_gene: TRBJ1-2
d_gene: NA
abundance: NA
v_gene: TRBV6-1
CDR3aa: CASNQDSSLVYGYTF

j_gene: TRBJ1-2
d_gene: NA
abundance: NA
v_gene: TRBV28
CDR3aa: CASSPPGRGFGYGYTF

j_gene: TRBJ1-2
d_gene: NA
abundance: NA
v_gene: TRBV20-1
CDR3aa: CSARDLTEAYGYTF

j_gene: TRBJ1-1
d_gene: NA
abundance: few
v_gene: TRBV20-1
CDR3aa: CSARNIKGTEAFF

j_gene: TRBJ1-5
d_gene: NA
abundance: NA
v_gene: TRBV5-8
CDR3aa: CASSPRNNQPQHF

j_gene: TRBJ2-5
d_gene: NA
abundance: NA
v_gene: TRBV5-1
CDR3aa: CASSSPQETQYF

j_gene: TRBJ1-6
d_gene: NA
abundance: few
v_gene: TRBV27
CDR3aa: CASRFRDLGNSPLHF

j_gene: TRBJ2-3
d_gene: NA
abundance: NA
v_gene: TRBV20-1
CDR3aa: CSARAGSSGTDTQYF

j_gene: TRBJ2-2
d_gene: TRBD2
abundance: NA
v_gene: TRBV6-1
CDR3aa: CASFDGAGGPAYTGELFF

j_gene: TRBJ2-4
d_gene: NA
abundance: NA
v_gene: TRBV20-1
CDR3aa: CSARTLPDSAKNIQYF

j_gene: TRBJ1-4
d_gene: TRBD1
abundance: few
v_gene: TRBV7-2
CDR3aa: CASSVLQGKGEKLFF

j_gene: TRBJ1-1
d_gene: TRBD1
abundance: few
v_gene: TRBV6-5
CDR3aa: CASSYGTGKAFTEAFF

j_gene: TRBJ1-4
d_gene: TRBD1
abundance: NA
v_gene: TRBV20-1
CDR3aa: CSATGGAANEKLFF

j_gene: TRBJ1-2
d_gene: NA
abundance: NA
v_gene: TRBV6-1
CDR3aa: CASSETTYGYTF

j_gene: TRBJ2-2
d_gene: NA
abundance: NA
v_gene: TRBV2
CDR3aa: CASSWTKPTNTGELFF

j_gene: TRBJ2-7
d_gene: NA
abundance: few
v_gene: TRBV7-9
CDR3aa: CAGDSPWDF

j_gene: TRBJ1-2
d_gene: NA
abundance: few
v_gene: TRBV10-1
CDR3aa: CASSETGRYGYTF

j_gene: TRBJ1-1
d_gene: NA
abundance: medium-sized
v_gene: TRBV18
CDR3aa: CASSPGTLPNTEAFF

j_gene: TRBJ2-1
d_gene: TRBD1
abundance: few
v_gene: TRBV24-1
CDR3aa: CATSDPGQGIHNEQFF

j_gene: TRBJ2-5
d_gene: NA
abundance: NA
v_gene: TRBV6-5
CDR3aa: CASSYSQSPETQYF

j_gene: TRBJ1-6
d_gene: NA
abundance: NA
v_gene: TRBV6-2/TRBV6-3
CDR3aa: CASSYSLGGGSYNSPLHF

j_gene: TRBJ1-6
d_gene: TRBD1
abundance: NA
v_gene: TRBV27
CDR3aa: CASSPRQGQGSPLHF

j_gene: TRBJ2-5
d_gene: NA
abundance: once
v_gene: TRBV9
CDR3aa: CASSESRGPGQETQYF

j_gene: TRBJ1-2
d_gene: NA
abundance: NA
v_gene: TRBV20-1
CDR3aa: CSARVEVGGGGYTF

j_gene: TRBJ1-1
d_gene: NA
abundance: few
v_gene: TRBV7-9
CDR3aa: CASSLQGQMNTEAFF

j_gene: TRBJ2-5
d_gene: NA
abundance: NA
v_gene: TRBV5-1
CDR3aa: CASNRAAPETQYF

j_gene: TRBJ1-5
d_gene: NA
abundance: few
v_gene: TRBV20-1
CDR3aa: CSASGFTQNSNQPQHF

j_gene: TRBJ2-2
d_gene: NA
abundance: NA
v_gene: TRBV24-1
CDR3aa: CATSESGRGGELFF

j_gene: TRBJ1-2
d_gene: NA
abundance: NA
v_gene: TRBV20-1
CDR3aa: CSAFPGGGYGYTF

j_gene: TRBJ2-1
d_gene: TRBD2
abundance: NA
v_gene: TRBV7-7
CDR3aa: CASSSSGGANEQFF

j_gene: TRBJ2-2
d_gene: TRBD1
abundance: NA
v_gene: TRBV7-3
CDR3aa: CASSLGTGYTGELFF